These 14 T cell receptor beta chains were sequenced from one sample in a study of blood T cell repertoires in COVID-19. Assay used: immunoSEQ multiplex PCR; TCRdb lists only in-frame clones, some missing. The repertoire consists of 65,000 to 80,000 clones, with more than 75% occurring once and the leading ten covering roughly 12%. The sample comprised peripheral blood. These receptors all come from a human donor in a cohort sampled during active COVID-19.

The rearrangement links TRBV9 to TRBJ2-1; possible D gene TRBD1, 6 bases. Trimming cost V 0 bases and J 0 bases, with 10 bases left between them. Per the germline V gene, CDR1 is SGDLS and CDR2 is YYNGEE. The CDR3 contains 16 residues. The CDR3 DNA reads as TGTGCCAGCAGCGTAGCGAGGGGGACCTCCTACAATGAGCAGTTCTTC. Translated, it gives CASSVARGTSYNEQFF.

The rearrangement links TRBV11-2 to TRBJ2-1, with 8 bases aligning to TRBD2. This CDR3 has 19 residues. Germline CDR1 reads SGHAT; CDR2 reads FQNNGV. V lost 1 base and J lost 0; bases outside the gene matches: 11. CDR3 bases: TGTGCCAGCAGCTTAGCGGCCCGCCCGGGGGGGCACTCCTACAATGAGCAGTTCTTC. Its translation: CASSLAARPGGHSYNEQFF.

The V and J genes are TRBV5-1 and TRBJ1-2; tentatively, D is TRBD1 (5 bases). The CDR3 totals 12 residues. Germline V gene sequence: CDR1 SGHRS, CDR2 YFSETQ. Trimming took 6 bases from V and 8 from J, leaving 14 bases between them. The DNA for the CDR3 is TGCGCCAGCAAAATAGCAGGGCAGGGCTACACCTTC. It translates to CASKIAGQGYTF.

The chain recombines TRBV20-1 with TRBJ1-5; D gene uncertain. Germline CDR1 is DFQATT and CDR2 is SNEGSKA (reference sequence). The CDR3 covers 14 residues. V lost 3 bases to trimming and J lost 0 bases, with 9 bases between them. This CDR3 is CSASSRNSNQPQHF. The CDR3 bases are TGCAGTGCTAGTTCCAGGAATAGCAATCAGCCCCAGCATTTT.

The chain uses TRBV5-1 and TRBJ2-5; the D is unclear. The V end was cut by 1 base, the J end by 0 bases, with 10 bases between. Germline V gene sequence: CDR1 SGHRS, CDR2 YFSETQ. The CDR3 is 15 residues long. CDR3 nucleotide sequence: TGCGCCAGCAGCTTGAATGTGGCGGACCAAGAGACCCAGTACTTC. It is translated as CASSLNVADQETQYF.

CDR3 coding DNA: TGTGCCAGCAGGGGGACAGCCCACAATGAAAAACTGTTTTTT. Translated: CASRGTAHNEKLFF. The chain combines TRBV6-5 with TRBJ1-4; 7 positions match TRBD1. The CDR3 has 14 residues. Trimming took 6 bases from V and 5 from J; bases not matched to a gene: 6. Germline assignment: CDR1 MNHEY and CDR2 SVGAGI.

In this sample, this clone turned up once. V usage is TRBV3-1 (or the pseudogene TRBV3-2) and J usage is TRBJ2-2; D is uncertain. Germline CDR1 and CDR2: LGHDT and YNNKEL (reference sequence). The length of the CDR3 is 16 residues. The V and J ends lost 3 bases and 6 bases respectively, with 17 bases between them. The CDR3 protein is CASSHETSRGPGELFF. CDR3 coding DNA: TGTGCCAGCAGCCACGAGACTTCCCGCGGTCCCGGGGAGCTGTTTTTT.

V gene TRBV29-1 combines with J gene TRBJ2-1, with a tentative D call TRBD2 (6 bases). CDR1 and CDR2 (germline): SQVTM, ANQGSEA. The CDR3 spans 14 residues. V dropped 3 bases and J dropped 11 bases, with 20 bases sitting between them. Written as DNA, the CDR3 is TGCAGCGTTGAGTCAGACCTTCGGGGACTGAAGCAGTTCTTC. The encoded protein is CSVESDLRGLKQFF.

The J gene is TRBJ1-1, the V gene TRBV29-1; D call uncertain. The length of the CDR3 is 13 residues. Germline CDR1 and CDR2: SQVTM and ANQGSEA. Trimming left V 6 bases short and J 2 bases short, with 13 bases between. The CDR3 nucleotides are TGCAGCGTAGAAAGAGGGTTCAACACTGAAGCTTTCTTT. Its protein product is CSVERGFNTEAFF.

This clone was counted a single time. The V call is TRBV5-4, the J call TRBJ1-6; D might be TRBD1 (5 bases). Germline CDR1 reads SGHNT; CDR2 reads YYREEE (reference sequence). V was shortened by 4 bases and J by 7 bases, with 18 bases between the two germline ends. The CDR3 is 16 residues long. DNA of the CDR3: TGTGCCAGCAGCGCAAGGGGCAGCGGGATAAATTCACCCCTCCACTTT. This codes for CASSARGSGINSPLHF.

Concerning this clone itself: Other nucleotide sequences in the sample specify the same CDR3. The chain links TRBV3-1 (or the pseudogene TRBV3-2) to TRBJ2-5; D unresolved. The germline V gene has CDR1 LGHDT and CDR2 YNNKEL (reference sequence). The length of the CDR3 is 12 residues. The V gene lost 1 base and the J gene lost 4 bases, with 4 bases spanning the gap. The CDR3 sequence is CASSQGAETQYF. CDR3 sequence (DNA): TGTGCCAGCAGCCAAGGGGCAGAGACCCAGTACTTC.

This rearrangement joins TRBV5-4 to TRBJ1-2, with TRBD1 matching over 9 bases. The germline gives CDR1 SGHNT, CDR2 YYREEE (reference sequence). Unmatched junction bases numbered 9, after V lost 4 bases and J lost 2 bases. This CDR3 comprises 16 residues. The DNA for the CDR3 is TGTGCCAGCAGCCCCAATTTCGGACAGGGGAACTATGGCTACACCTTC. The encoded protein is CASSPNFGQGNYGYTF.

This chain joins TRBV28 and TRBJ2-7; D uncertain. Trimming shortened V by 10 bases and J by 7 bases, and 8 bases separated the two germline ends. The CDR3 is made up of 9 amino acids. Germline CDR1 reads MDHEN; CDR2 reads SYDVKM. The CDR3 DNA reads TGTGCCACCGGGTGGGAGCAGTACTTC. It translates to CATGWEQYF. Based on the CDR3 plus reference TRBV28 and TRBJ2-7, the full variable domain is DVKVTQSSRYLVKRTGEKVFLECVQDMDHENMFWYRQDPGLGLRLIYFSYDVKMKEKGDIPEGYSVSREKKERFSLILESASTNQTSMYLCATGWEQYFGPGTRLTVT.

The chain recombines TRBV5-8 with TRBJ1-5, with D tentatively TRBD1 (5 bases). The germline CDR1 and CDR2 sequences are SGHTS and YDEGEE. CDR3 size: 17 residues. The germline V and J ends were trimmed by 0 bases and 2 bases, with 15 bases remaining between them. For the CDR3, the DNA is TGTGCCAGCAGCTTGGCCAGGGTAGGGGTCCGCAATCAGCCCCAGCATTTT. This translates into CASSLARVGVRNQPQHF. Looking up the rest from reference TRBV5-8 and TRBJ1-5 gives the full variable domain: EAGVTQSPTHLIKTRGQQATLRCSPISGHTSVYWYQQALGLGLQFLLWYDEGEERNRGNFPPRFSGRQFPNYSSELNVNALELEDSALYLCASSLARVGVRNQPQHFGDGTRLSIL.